This T cell receptor (beta chain) was identified during a study of cytomegalovirus exposure and HLA in healthy donors. Use of 60 Vbeta and 13 Jbeta primers characterized the PCR. Sequencing was performed with immunoSEQ multiplex PCR; in TCRdb, only in-frame clones are kept and a portion is missing. The table for this sample gives tens of thousands of clones. CDR3 length: 14 amino acids. The V segment lost 2 bases and the J segment 4 bases; nucleotides outside the gene matches: 3. CDR1 and CDR2 from the germline V gene are LGHNA and YSLEER. The source is a male donor in good health and CMV-seronegative. The sequenced sample consisted of PBMCs. The rearrangement uses TRBV4-3 and TRBJ1-1; 8 nucleotides match TRBD1. Here the CDR3 DNA reads TGCGCCAGCAGCCAACTCAGGGGGCTCACTGAAGCTTTCTTT. Its translation: CASSQLRGLTEAFF.